The text below deals with one T cell receptor beta chain. Its target is unknown. Germline V gives CDR1 MDHEN, CDR2 SYDVKM. The V and J ends lost 5 bases and 4 bases respectively, with 18 bases between them. The CDR3 contains 16 residues. These data belong to a study of cytomegalovirus exposure and HLA in healthy donors. Study at large: Around 180 million T cells yielded 117 million unique TCR beta sequences, as an earlier analysis found.

The PCR made use of 60 Vbeta and 13 Jbeta primers. Data came from immunoSEQ multiplex PCR; TCRdb stores just in-frame clones and leaves some out. The profile shows more than 150,000 clones, 75% to 80% of them singletons. Study-wide findings and caveats: Owing to their indistinguishability, certain V segments, notably TRBV6-2 and TRBV6-3, were excluded. In terms of immune exposure information, only CMV serostatus was available.

At collection, donors were nominally healthy, but unrecorded immune exposures were probable. The chain uses TRBV28 and TRBJ1-5; D remains ambiguous. Sample: PBMCs. This clonotype originated in a man over 45 in good health and CMV-seropositive. CDR3 amino acids: CASSPGGRGPNQPQHF. CDR3 bases: TGTGCCAGCAGTCCCGGCGGGAGAGGGCCGAATCAGCCCCAGCATTTT.